This TCR beta chain comes out of a study of T-cell memory formation after mild COVID-19. Study-level findings and limits: Detection of some responders pre-infection suggested pre-existing cross-reactive memory T cells participated.

Germline V gene sequence: CDR1 SGHTA, CDR2 FQGTGA. The CDR3 totals 10 residues. The germline V and J ends were trimmed by 3 bases and 10 bases, with 3 bases remaining between them. A single record per CDR3 protein comes from TCRdb applying MiXCR to the 5' RACE reads. The sample holds about 470,000 distinct CDR3 sequences, more than 20% seen once. About this clonotype itself: Its target is not known.

The rearrangement links TRBV7-3 to TRBJ2-2; D is ambiguous. The sequence was collected from an adult woman who had mild COVID-19 (a few samples of this study predate the infection). Cell type and time point are not known. Sequencing was performed on PBMCs or a T cell subset sorted from them (not recorded which). CDR3 residues: CASSFEELFF. CDR3 DNA sequence: TGTGCCAGCAGCTTTGAGGAGCTGTTTTTT.